These 25 T cell receptor beta chains came from one sample sequenced in a study of blood T cell repertoires in COVID-19. Method: immunoSEQ multiplex PCR; TCRdb's copy keeps in-frame clones and lacks some. This sample has some 250,000 clones, with 88% found just once. Input material: peripheral blood. The origin of the receptors is a woman in her thirties with acute or convalescent COVID-19.

The J gene is TRBJ2-6, the V gene TRBV25-1; D might be TRBD2 (5 bases). From germline, CDR1 is MGHDK and CDR2 SYGVNS. The ends were cut back, 1 base at V and 2 bases at J, with 9 bases in the middle. This CDR3 is built from 16 residues. The CDR3 loop is CASSEFRGAGANVLTF. The CDR3 nucleotides read TGTGCCAGCAGTGAATTTCGGGGAGCTGGGGCCAACGTCCTGACTTTC.

The chain links TRBV18 to TRBJ1-2; D unclear. From germline, CDR1 is KGHSH and CDR2 LQKENI. The V end was cut by 2 bases, the J end by 2 bases, with 9 bases between. The CDR3 totals 14 residues. The DNA for the CDR3 is TGTGCCAGCTCACCAAACCAGGCAAACTATGGCTACACCTTC. It is translated as CASSPNQANYGYTF.

The genes are TRBV30 and TRBJ2-7, with 7 bases identical to TRBD1. Trimming took 5 bases from V and 7 from J; bases not matched to a gene: 5. The CDR3 extends over 11 amino acids. The germline V gene has CDR1 GTSNPN and CDR2 SVGIG (reference sequence). The CDR3 reads CAWEGQREQYF. The DNA of the CDR3 is TGTGCCTGGGAGGGACAGAGGGAGCAGTACTTC.

The chain employs TRBV2 and TRBJ1-4; D possibly corresponds to TRBD1 (6 bases). The germline V gene has CDR1 SNHLY and CDR2 FYNNEI. V shed 0 bases and J shed 0 bases, with 17 bases lying between them. This CDR3 is 19 amino acids long. CDR3 loop: CASSEAFPSSGATNEKLFF. The CDR3, as DNA: TGTGCCAGCAGTGAAGCGTTCCCCTCTTCAGGGGCAACTAATGAAAAACTGTTTTTT.

A remark on this clone: At the DNA level, this CDR3 is encoded by other sequences in the same sample as well. This rearrangement joins TRBV12-3 or TRBV12-4 to TRBJ2-3; D is possibly TRBD1 (5 bases). The CDR3 runs to 13 residues. V gave up 3 bases and J gave up 4 bases, with 8 bases separating them. The CDR3 protein is CASSFRGPDTQYF. CDR3 sequence (DNA): TGTGCCAGCAGTTTTAGGGGCCCAGATACGCAGTATTTT.

This clone occurred a few times. The rearrangement joins TRBV9 to TRBJ1-5; D is possibly TRBD1 (5 bases). Germline-derived CDR1 and CDR2 are SGDLS and YYNGEE. V lost 7 bases and J 0 bases, leaving 14 bases between the germline ends. There are 15 residues in the CDR3. The CDR3 region is CASSKGHSSNQPQHF. The CDR3 DNA reads as TGTGCCAGCTCCAAAGGACATTCTAGCAATCAGCCCCAGCATTTT.

This clone has a single count. This chain links TRBV28 with TRBJ2-1, with TRBD2 matching over 8 bases. J gave up 4 bases and V 8 bases, and 7 bases lay outside the gene matches. CDR3 length: 14 residues. In germline, CDR1 is MDHEN, CDR2 SYDVKM. CDR3 protein: CASYSGAHYNEQFF. Here the CDR3 DNA reads TGTGCCAGCTATAGCGGGGCCCATTACAATGAGCAGTTCTTC.

The chain recombines TRBV5-6 with TRBJ2-3; TRBD1 matches 11 bases. Germline V gene sequence: CDR1 SGHDT, CDR2 YYEEEE. The CDR3 has 16 amino acids. After removal of 2 bases from V and 5 bases from J, the junction contained 7 bases not matched to a gene. Here the CDR3 reads CASSFPDRGQRDTQYF. The CDR3 coding sequence is TGTGCCAGCAGCTTCCCGGACAGGGGGCAAAGAGATACGCAGTATTTT. The full variable domain, in which reference TRBV5-6 and TRBJ2-3 provide the parts outside the CDR3, is DAGVTQSPTHLIKTRGQQVTLRCSPKSGHDTVSWYQQALGQGPQFIFQYYEEEERQRGNFPDRFSGHQFPNYSSELNVNALLLGDSALYLCASSFPDRGQRDTQYFGPGTRLTVL.

This clone appeared a single time. The rearrangement uses TRBV27 and TRBJ1-1; 9 nucleotides align to TRBD1. The J segment lost 5 bases and the V segment lost 3 bases, leaving 10 bases of the junction unmatched. CDR1 MNHEY and CDR2 SMNVEV come from the germline V gene (reference sequence). This CDR3 has 16 amino acids. CDR3 residues: CASSFKGTGLATEAFF. The DNA of the CDR3 is TGTGCCAGCAGTTTCAAAGGGACAGGGCTAGCAACTGAAGCTTTCTTT.

This clone appeared once. The CDR3 DNA sequence: TGTGCCAGCAGCGCCAATCAGGGGGCAACGAACACTGAAGCTTTCTTT. Protein: CASSANQGATNTEAFF. The rearrangement uses TRBV9 and TRBJ1-1; 8 bases match TRBD1. CDR1 and CDR2 (germline): SGDLS, YYNGEE. The V gene end was trimmed by 3 bases and the J gene end by 1 base; junction bases not matched to a gene: 8. The CDR3 sequence is 16 residues long.

CDR3 protein: CASSLAAGGPEQYF. The CDR3 DNA follows: TGTGCCAGCAGCTTAGCAGCCGGAGGGCCCGAGCAGTACTTC. The chain has TRBV9 and TRBJ2-7, with a weak D call TRBD2 (6 bases). The CDR3 covers 14 residues. The V gene's germline CDR1 is SGDLS and CDR2 YYNGEE. The germline V and J ends were trimmed by 4 bases and 6 bases, with 17 bases remaining between them.

The CDR3 DNA is TGTGCCAGCAGTTACTACAGGGTATCTGGGGCCAACGTCCTGACTTTC. Its translation is CASSYYRVSGANVLTF. The rearrangement joins TRBV27 to TRBJ2-6; maybe TRBD1 (6 bases). V lost 4 bases to trimming and J lost 1 base, with 11 bases between them. The CDR3 totals 16 residues. Germline V gene sequence: CDR1 MNHEY, CDR2 SMNVEV (reference sequence).

V and J are TRBV6-5 and TRBJ2-7; the match to TRBD2 covers 8 bases. From germline, CDR1 is MNHEY and CDR2 SVGAGI. V lost 7 bases to trimming and J lost 4 bases; unmatched junction nucleotides: 9. This CDR3 comprises 14 residues. DNA for the CDR3: TGTGCCAGCACGCCGGGACTAGTTGATTACGAGCAGTACTTC. The encoded protein is CASTPGLVDYEQYF.

The chain combines TRBV6-2 or TRBV6-3 with TRBJ2-1; TRBD2 aligns across 10 bases. The V segment lost 0 bases and the J segment 3 bases; nucleotides outside the gene matches: 5. The CDR3 runs to 17 residues. Looked up from germline, CDR1 is MNHEY and CDR2 is SVGEGT. The CDR3 DNA reads TGTGCCAGCAGTTACTCCAAGCGGGAGGGCCACTACAATGAGCAGTTCTTC. Translated: CASSYSKREGHYNEQFF.

This sequence joins TRBV1 and TRBJ2-7; the table calls TRBD2, which could not be checked here. TRBV1 is shown as a pseudogene. The CDR3 runs to 15 residues. As DNA, the CDR3 is TGCACCAGCAGCCAAGAGGGGACTGCAGAATACGAGCAGTACTTC. The encoded protein is CTSSQEGTAEYEQYF.

Turning to this clone: At one end the junction does not follow the germline gene, possibly because of a read error. This sequence joins TRBV7-2 and TRBJ1-2; D unclear. Germline-derived CDR1 and CDR2 are SGHTA and FQGNSA. This CDR3 region has 11 residues. The DNA for the CDR3 is TGTGCCAGCAGCCCTAACGATGGCTACACCTTC. Translation gives CASSPNDGYTF.

V gene TRBV4-3 combines with J gene TRBJ2-1, with 11 bases that match TRBD2. Germline values: CDR1 LGHNA, CDR2 YSLEER. The CDR3 has 15 residues. J gave up 4 bases and V 5 bases, and 4 bases lay outside the gene matches. CDR3 DNA sequence: TGCGCCAGCAGCACGACTAGCGGGGATTACAATGAGCAGTTCTTC. Residues: CASSTTSGDYNEQFF.

V is TRBV12-5 and J is TRBJ2-1; TRBD2 might be the D (5 bases). The CDR3 totals 12 residues. CDR1 and CDR2 from the germline V gene are LGHNT and FRNRAP. With 5 bases removed from V and 7 bases from J, the gap between germline ends came to 9 bases. The CDR3 DNA is TGTGCTAGTGGTCCCTCGGGAAATGAGCAGTTCTTC. Translating it yields CASGPSGNEQFF.

The chain couples TRBV10-3 to TRBJ1-2, with D possibly matching TRBD1 (6 bases). Trimming took 8 bases from V and 4 from J, leaving 8 bases between them. Germline V gene data show CDR1 as ENHRY and CDR2 as SYGVKD. The CDR3 is 11 residues long. DNA for the CDR3: TGTGCCATCCGGACAGTCTATGGCTACACCTTC. It yields the protein CAIRTVYGYTF.

Only one count was recorded for this clone. The chain recombines TRBV25-1 with TRBJ1-2, with TRBD1 matching over 8 bases. Trimming took 5 bases from V and 4 from J; bases not matched to a gene: 6. From germline, CDR1 is MGHDK and CDR2 SYGVNS. This CDR3 has 14 residues. Here the CDR3 DNA reads TGTGCCAGCAGTACCGGACAGGGCATCTATGGCTACACCTTC. Amino acids: CASSTGQGIYGYTF.

V gene TRBV7-2 combines with J gene TRBJ2-2, with 10 bases fitting TRBD1. The trim removed 4 bases at V and 4 bases at J, leaving 6 bases unmatched. Per the germline V gene, CDR1 is SGHTA and CDR2 is FQGNSA. The CDR3 loop spans 16 amino acids. The CDR3 DNA reads as TGTGCCAGCAGCTCCGGACAGGGGGGCGCCACCGGGGAGCTGTTTTTT. It yields the protein CASSSGQGGATGELFF.

J is TRBJ2-1 and V is TRBV24-1, with 15 bases matching TRBD2. This CDR3 is built from 18 residues. After removal of 4 bases from V and 7 bases from J, the junction contained 10 bases not matched to a gene. Germline V CDR1 and CDR2: KGHDR, SFDVKD. The CDR3 loop reads CATSDRTSGRAKTNEQFF. The CDR3 bases are TGTGCCACCAGTGACCGGACTAGCGGGAGGGCCAAAACGAATGAGCAGTTCTTC.

The chain combines TRBV7-9 with TRBJ1-1; maybe TRBD1 (5 bases). Germline V gives CDR1 SEHNR, CDR2 FQNEAQ (reference sequence). This CDR3 has 14 amino acids. Trimming left V 3 bases short and J 11 bases short, with 19 bases between. The CDR3 DNA sequence: TGTGCCAGCAGCTTTCAAGGCAGCCCGGGGGGGGCTTTCTTT. Amino acid sequence: CASSFQGSPGGAFF.

The chain combines TRBV29-1 with TRBJ1-5; 8 bases match TRBD1. The CDR3 contains 14 residues. Germline trimming cut 6 bases from V and 1 base from J; bases unmatched to any gene: 5. Germline lookup yields CDR1 SQVTM and CDR2 ANQGSEA. CDR3 region: CSVADRGSNQPQHF. CDR3 bases: TGCAGCGTCGCTGACAGGGGAAGCAATCAGCCCCAGCATTTT.

The chain recombines TRBV6-6 with TRBJ2-7; maybe TRBD1 (6 bases). Germline V CDR1 and CDR2: MNHNY, SVGAGI (reference sequence). The ends were cut back, 10 bases at V and 6 bases at J, with 19 bases in the middle. The CDR3 has 13 amino acids. The CDR3 loop reads CATQTGTKGEQYF. CDR3 nucleotides: TGTGCCACGCAGACAGGAACGAAGGGCGAGCAGTACTTC.